This entry is about one TCR beta chain. The sample belongs to a study of blood T cell repertoires in COVID-19. In the study overall: From the United States, Italy and Spain came samples of acute and convalescent COVID-19. T cells, B-cell-depleted T cells, or PBMCs supplied cDNA or gDNA.

In the original processing: Reference gene primer amplification gave estimated nucleated cell counts. TCRdb keeps only in-frame clones here, not all; method: immunoSEQ multiplex PCR. V and J calls and clone size are given by that table; D and trimming were obtained from the DNA. The sample lists some 170,000 clones; roughly 90% were seen once. The CDR3 consists of 16 residues. V lost 4 bases and J lost 3; bases outside the gene matches: 5. Germline V gene data show CDR1 as LGHDT and CDR2 as YNNKEL (reference sequence). The rearrangement links TRBV3-1 (or the pseudogene TRBV3-2) to TRBJ2-3; 12 bases align to TRBD2. Material for sequencing was peripheral blood. The TCR was taken from a woman aged 50 to 60 with acute or convalescent COVID-19. The CDR3 loop reads CASSLRLAGVTDTQYF. The DNA of the CDR3 is TGTGCCAGCAGCCTCCGACTAGCGGGAGTAACAGATACGCAGTATTTT.